This T cell receptor (beta chain) was recorded in a study of control samples from healthy donors and cancer patients. This table comes from immunoSEQ multiplex PCR, and its TCRdb copy is limited to in-frame clones, with some not included. Of about 270,000 clones listed, roughly four fifths were seen once; the top ten hold about an eighth. Germline V gives CDR1 MGHRA, CDR2 YSYEKL. Trimming removed 3 bases from V and 1 base from J; junction bases left unmatched: 7. This CDR3 comprises 17 residues. The rearrangement links TRBV4-1 to TRBJ1-4; TRBD1 agrees at 8 bases. This TCR was sampled from a woman aged 55-70 years with lung cancer. Sequencing was carried out using PBMCs. CDR3 amino acids: CASSHRGQGGTNEKLFF. The CDR3 DNA sequence: TGCGCCAGCAGCCACCGTGGACAGGGAGGAACTAATGAAAAACTGTTTTTT.